Included here is one TCR beta chain sequence, with context. The data derive from a study of shared clonotypes between healthy human individuals. Unmatched junction bases numbered 15, after V lost 2 bases and J lost 1 base. This CDR3 is built from 21 residues. CDR1 SGHVS and CDR2 FQNEAQ come from the germline V gene. At a deep level, the assay was run. Approximately 27,000 T cell genomes, or approximately 300 ng DNA, went into replicate PCRs of unsorted PBMC. Unsorted PBMC DNA sequencing spanned ten immunoSEQ deep assay plates. Here immunoSEQ multiplex PCR was the method, and the copy in TCRdb shows in-frame clones only, minus some. This table has a few hundred thousand clones, roughly four fifths appearing once.

The origin of this receptor is a woman aged 35 to 49 in good health. Some clones in this sample may be carry-over from other donors' samples. The source material was PBMCs. V is TRBV7-8 and J is TRBJ2-2; 11 nucleotides align to TRBD2. CDR3: CASSLPSSLAGDGGNTGELFF. The CDR3 nucleotides are TGTGCCAGCAGCTTACCCTCTTCACTAGCGGGAGATGGGGGGAACACCGGGGAGCTGTTTTTT.